The subject of this entry is one T cell receptor (beta chain). What it binds is not known. The data originate from a study of T cell responses to AZD1222 COVID-19 vaccine. Points from the study as a whole: The reported proportion of spike-specific TCRs targeting unmutated variant regions was nearly half. Researchers took repertoire samples only after the peak T cell response had come.

CDR1 LNHDA and CDR2 SQIVND come from the germline V gene (reference sequence). V lost 10 bases and J 7 bases, leaving 16 bases between the germline ends. The CDR3 extends over 12 amino acids. Libraries were prepared by immunoSEQ multiplex PCR; TCRdb keeps only in-frame clonotypes and omits some of them. The repertoire holds 180,000 or so clones, with about 95% as singletons. The clonotype comes from an adult in good health. The chain uses TRBV19 and TRBJ1-1; possibly TRBD1 for D (5 bases). This specimen was peripheral blood, taken on day 0 of AZD1222 vaccination. The CDR3 is CATREGSSEAFF. Here the CDR3 DNA reads TGTGCCACCCGGGAGGGGTCGAGTGAAGCTTTCTTT.